Listed below are T cell receptor beta chains from one sample, sequenced in a study of human T cells and chemical hapten exposure. TCRdb analysed the RACE reads with MiXCR anew, one entry per CDR3 protein. The table has about 140,000 distinct CDR3 sequences, approximately 12% seen once. The sequenced sample was whole blood, obtained in connection with sensitization to the hapten diphenylcyclopropenone (DPC). The receptors stem from a woman in her 50s with alopecia areata. Some clones in this sample may be carry-over from other donors' samples. Both conserved end residues are part of each CDR3. D genes are given only for firm matches. Some rows mark clone size as missing; the rest say once, few, many or name a class of expanded clone.

TRBJ2-5,-,TRBD1,TRBV11-3,CASSLTTGKETQYF,TGTGCCAGCAGCTTGACGACAGGGAAAGAGACCCAGTACTTC
TRBJ2-2,few,TRBD2,TRBV6-1,CASSYTSGGDTGELFF,TGTGCCAGCAGTTACACTAGCGGCGGGGACACCGGGGAGCTGTTTTTT
TRBJ2-7,few,-,TRBV25-1,CASSGVGKGHLSYEQYF,TGTGCCAGCAGTGGGGTGGGCAAGGGACATTTATCCTACGAGCAGTACTTC
TRBJ2-7,-,-,TRBV7-9,CASSFGRILSYEQYF,TGTGCCAGCAGCTTCGGGCGGATCCTCTCCTACGAGCAGTACTTC
TRBJ1-6,few,-,TRBV20-1,CSASAKRDSPLHF,TGCAGTGCTAGTGCTAAAAGGGATTCACCCCTCCACTTT
TRBJ2-2,few,TRBD2,TRBV29-1,CSAATGLENTGELFF,TGCAGCGCTGCCACGGGACTAGAGAACACCGGGGAGCTGTTTTTT
TRBJ2-7,-,-,TRBV20-1,CSARPVHEQYF,TGCAGTGCTAGACCCGTCCACGAGCAGTACTTC
TRBJ2-3,few,-,TRBV12-3/TRBV12-4,CASSLGVVTDTQYF,TGTGCCAGCAGTTTGGGAGTAGTGACAGATACGCAGTATTTT
TRBJ1-2,few,-,TRBV29-1,CSVGTMGLAYGYTF,TGCAGCGTTGGCACCATGGGGTTGGCCTATGGCTACACCTTC
TRBJ2-3,-,-,TRBV15,CATSKAGAQARTQYF,TGTGCCACCAGCAAGGCGGGGGCCCAAGCAAGAACGCAGTATTTT
TRBJ2-7,-,-,TRBV11-3,CASSPPGRNYEQYF,TGTGCCAGCAGCCCGCCCGGCAGGAACTACGAGCAGTACTTC
TRBJ2-1,few,TRBD2,TRBV3-1,CASSLLRLAGVGNEQFF,TGTGCCAGCAGCCTCTTACGACTAGCGGGAGTTGGGAATGAGCAGTTCTTC
TRBJ2-5,few,-,TRBV2,CASSPQGLQETQYF,TGTGCCAGCAGCCCCCAGGGACTGCAAGAGACCCAGTACTTC
TRBJ2-2,few,-,TRBV5-5,CASSLGNTGELFF,TGTGCCAGCAGCTTGGGGAACACCGGGGAGCTGTTTTTT
TRBJ2-2,few,TRBD2,TRBV11-2,CASSPGLRTNTGELFF,TGTGCCAGCAGCCCGGGACTACGCACGAACACCGGGGAGCTGTTTTTT
TRBJ2-7,-,TRBD2,TRBV11-3,CASSRPGAGDSYEQYF,TGTGCCAGCAGCCGCCCCGGCGCGGGAGACTCCTACGAGCAGTACTTC
TRBJ2-3,-,-,TRBV5-1,CASSEQQGRAQYF,TGCGCCAGCAGCGAGCAACAGGGTCGTGCGCAGTATTTT
TRBJ1-4,-,TRBD1,TRBV6-5,CASGHRDREKLFF,TGTGCCAGCGGCCACCGGGACAGAGAAAAACTGTTTTTT
TRBJ2-4,-,TRBD1,TRBV20-1,CSARMPGGEGIQYF,TGCAGTGCTCGAATGCCAGGGGGCGAGGGCATTCAGTACTTC
TRBJ2-3,-,-,TRBV18,CASSPTRAGDTQYF,TGTGCCAGCTCACCAACCCGAGCGGGAGATACGCAGTATTTT
TRBJ2-7,many,-,TRBV7-2,CASSLGDYEQYF,TGTGCCAGCAGCCTAGGGGACTACGAGCAGTACTTC
TRBJ2-1,few,TRBD2,TRBV12-3/TRBV12-4,CASSLLAGGPTEEQFF,TGTGCCAGCAGTCTCTTAGCGGGAGGGCCAACGGAGGAGCAGTTCTTC
TRBJ2-5,-,-,TRBV3-2,CASSHSKCAETQYF,TGTGCCAGCAGCCACTCGAAGTGCGCAGAGACCCAGTACTTC
TRBJ2-1,-,TRBD2,TRBV5-1,CASSFRTSGKDEQFF,TGCGCCAGCAGCTTCAGGACTAGCGGGAAGGACGAGCAGTTCTTC
TRBJ2-1,many,-,TRBV7-3,CASSRDRTNNEQFF,TGTGCCAGCAGCCGCGACAGGACAAACAATGAGCAGTTCTTC
TRBJ2-5,-,-,TRBV12-3/TRBV12-4,CASSPWDGQETQYF,TGTGCCAGCAGTCCCTGGGACGGCCAAGAGACCCAGTACTTC
TRBJ2-7,-,TRBD2,TRBV6-2/TRBV6-3,CASSYSKSGGTYEQYF,TGTGCCAGCAGTTACTCGAAGAGCGGGGGGACCTACGAGCAGTACTTC
TRBJ1-4,many,-,TRBV7-9,CASSLVQGKSEKLFF,TGTGCCAGCAGCTTAGTGCAGGGGAAGAGTGAAAAACTGTTTTTT
TRBJ2-1,-,TRBD2,TRBV11-2,CASTRAGGRFYNEQFF,TGTGCCAGCACCAGAGCGGGAGGACGCTTCTACAATGAGCAGTTCTTC
TRBJ2-5,few,TRBD2,TRBV30,CAWSLRAGGGETQYF,TGTGCCTGGAGTCTAAGGGCGGGAGGAGGAGAGACCCAGTACTTC
TRBJ1-1,few,TRBD1,TRBV5-1,CASSAPDRGWAEAFF,TGCGCCAGCAGTGCCCCGGACAGGGGATGGGCTGAAGCTTTCTTT
TRBJ2-7,-,-,TRBV7-8,CASSLIVSGGNYEQYF,TGTGCCAGCAGCTTGATTGTTAGCGGAGGGAACTACGAGCAGTACTTC
TRBJ1-1,-,-,TRBV7-8,CASSLGQDKNTEAFF,TGTGCCAGCAGCTTAGGGCAGGACAAGAACACTGAAGCTTTCTTT
TRBJ1-5,few,TRBD1,TRBV30,CAWDRANSNQPQHF,TGTGCCTGGGACAGGGCTAATAGCAATCAGCCCCAGCATTTT
TRBJ2-7,few,TRBD2,TRBV5-1,CASSSQISGSPLQYF,TGCGCCAGCAGCTCCCAGATTAGCGGGAGCCCCCTCCAGTACTTC
TRBJ2-7,-,TRBD2,TRBV28,CATGGYEQYF,TGTGCCACGGGGGGTTACGAGCAGTACTTC
TRBJ2-7,many,TRBD2,TRBV20-1,CSALSGGPYEQYF,TGCAGTGCCCTTAGCGGGGGCCCCTACGAGCAGTACTTC
TRBJ2-1,many,TRBD1,TRBV29-1,CSALGQGYNEQFF,TGCAGTGCCCTGGGACAGGGATACAATGAGCAGTTCTTC
TRBJ2-7,many,TRBD2,TRBV6-5,CASGREFSYEQYF,TGTGCCAGCGGGAGGGAGTTCTCCTACGAGCAGTACTTC
TRBJ2-3,few,-,TRBV5-6,CASSLRLRTIPSTDTQYF,TGTGCCAGCAGCTTGAGGCTACGGACGATTCCTAGCACAGATACGCAGTATTTT
TRBJ2-4,-,TRBD2,TRBV3-1,CASRGTGGAKNIQYF,TGTGCCAGCCGAGGGACGGGGGGAGCCAAAAACATTCAGTACTTC
TRBJ2-7,once,-,TRBV6-5,CASRTGTSKSYEQYF,TGTGCCAGCAGAACCGGGACTTCTAAATCCTACGAGCAGTACTTC
TRBJ2-7,-,TRBD2,TRBV11-2,CASSSTSGAFYEQYF,TGTGCCAGCAGCTCGACTAGCGGGGCCTTCTACGAGCAGTACTTC
TRBJ2-5,many,-,TRBV3-1,CASSQRSGGDETQYF,TGTGCCAGCAGCCAAAGGTCTGGGGGTGACGAGACCCAGTACTTC
TRBJ2-7,few,-,TRBV20-1,CSARWADEQYF,TGCAGTGCCAGGTGGGCGGACGAGCAGTACTTC
TRBJ2-7,few,TRBD2,TRBV2,CASSEGSGAYSYEQYF,TGTGCCAGCAGTGAGGGGAGCGGGGCTTACTCCTACGAGCAGTACTTC
TRBJ1-4,few,TRBD1,TRBV29-1,CSVTGGPEKLFF,TGCAGCGTTACAGGGGGGCCTGAAAAACTGTTTTTT
TRBJ1-2,-,TRBD1,TRBV7-9,CASSTSRDRGLGYTF,TGTGCCAGCAGCACATCCCGGGACAGAGGCTTAGGCTACACCTTC
TRBJ2-5,-,-,TRBV25-1,CASTGETQYF,TGTGCCAGCACGGGAGAGACCCAGTACTTC
TRBJ2-2,-,-,TRBV11-2,CASSLAGRNTGELFF,TGTGCCAGCAGCTTGGCGGGACGGAACACCGGGGAGCTGTTTTTT
TRBJ1-2,many,-,TRBV6-6,CASRREANYGYTF,TGTGCCAGCAGACGGGAAGCTAACTATGGCTACACCTTC
TRBJ2-7,few,TRBD1,TRBV6-2/TRBV6-3,CASSETGWSSYEQYF,TGTGCCAGCAGTGAGACAGGGTGGAGCTCCTACGAGCAGTACTTC
TRBJ2-2,many,-,TRBV28,CASDSPNTGELFF,TGTGCCAGCGACTCCCCGAACACCGGGGAGCTGTTTTTT